These 23 T cell receptor beta chains were sequenced from one sample in a study of T cell changes during pregnancy in multiple sclerosis. Measured with immunoSEQ multiplex PCR; TCRdb has only the in-frame clones, and not every one. The repertoire holds approximately 130,000 clones, about 95% seen once, with approximately 0.45% in the top ten. Sequenced material: peripheral blood, taken after pregnancy. The receptors derive from a female donor with multiple sclerosis, enrolled in a pregnancy study.

The chain links TRBV6-1 to TRBJ2-7, with 8 bases fitting TRBD1. With V trimmed by 3 bases and J by 3 bases, 10 bases remained unmatched. CDR1 is MNHNS, CDR2 SASEGT, per germline. This CDR3 spans 16 amino acids. CDR3 in DNA: TGTGCCAGCAGTGAGCAGGGGGCAAAAATAAACTACGAGCAGTACTTC. This sequence encodes CASSEQGAKINYEQYF.

This clone has only one observation. J is TRBJ2-7 and V is TRBV19; possible D gene TRBD1, 5 bases. Germline CDR1 and CDR2: LNHDA and SQIVND (reference sequence). V shed 7 bases and J shed 0 bases, with 13 bases lying between them. This CDR3 is built from 14 residues. The DNA of the CDR3 is TGTGCCAGTAAACAGGATCCACGCTCCTACGAGCAGTACTTC. Translated, it gives CASKQDPRSYEQYF. Full variable domain (outside the CDR3, taken from reference TRBV19 and TRBJ2-7): DGGITQSPKYLFRKEGQNVTLSCEQNLNHDAMYWYRQDPGQGLRLIYYSQIVNDFQKGDIAEGYSVSREKKESFPLTVTSAQKNPTAFYLCASKQDPRSYEQYFGPGTRLTVT.

In nucleotides, the CDR3 is TGTGCCAGCAGCCCGGAGACGGGGGGAAACACCATATATTTT. Translating gives CASSPETGGNTIYF. The rearrangement joins TRBV7-9 to TRBJ1-3; D call uncertain. Trimming removed 5 bases from V and 4 bases from J, with 12 bases in between. CDR1 is SEHNR, CDR2 FQNEAQ, per germline (reference sequence). The CDR3 sequence is 14 residues long.

CDR3 sequence: CASSRGIYNEQFF. DNA of the CDR3: TGTGCCAGTAGTCGGGGGATCTACAATGAGCAGTTCTTC. The rearrangement joins TRBV19 to TRBJ2-1; a weak D match, TRBD2 (6 bases). CDR3 length: 13 amino acids. Trimming left V 5 bases short and J 3 bases short, with 8 bases between. Germline values: CDR1 LNHDA, CDR2 SQIVND (reference sequence).

V gene TRBV27 combines with J gene TRBJ2-1, with 8 bases aligning to TRBD1. CDR1 MNHEY and CDR2 SMNVEV come from the germline V gene (reference sequence). The CDR3 sequence is 15 residues long. The V segment lost 3 bases and the J segment 7 bases; nucleotides outside the gene matches: 8. CDR3 in amino acids: CASSFFTGGRNEQFF. The CDR3 DNA reads as TGTGCCAGCAGTTTTTTTACAGGGGGAAGGAATGAGCAGTTCTTC.

This clone is a singleton in its sample. V usage is TRBV9 and J usage is TRBJ2-7; D perhaps matches TRBD1 (6 bases). Looked up from germline, CDR1 is SGDLS and CDR2 is YYNGEE. The CDR3 sequence is 14 residues long. V dropped 8 bases and J dropped 2 bases, with 17 bases sitting between them. The DNA for the CDR3 is TGTGCCAGTAGCCCGGGACACCCTACCTACGAGCAGTACTTC. This sequence encodes CASSPGHPTYEQYF.

Only a few counts were recorded for this clone. The genes are TRBV15 and TRBJ1-1; 7 bases are shared with TRBD1. Germline CDR1 reads LNHNV; CDR2 reads YYDKDF (reference sequence). The junction had 7 bases not matched to a gene; V was cut back by 5 bases and J by 1 base. The CDR3 is made up of 15 amino acids. Here the CDR3 reads CATSFHRGQNTEAFF. The CDR3 nucleotides read TGTGCCACCAGCTTCCACAGGGGACAGAACACTGAAGCTTTCTTT.

V gene TRBV4-1 combines with J gene TRBJ2-7, with D tentatively TRBD2 (5 bases). CDR1 MGHRA and CDR2 YSYEKL come from the germline V gene. V lost 4 bases, J lost 0 bases, and 16 bases lay in between. CDR3 length: 16 residues. For the CDR3, the DNA is TGCGCCAGCAGCCCCCCGGGCGGGTCTAGCTCCTACGAGCAGTACTTC. Residues: CASSPPGGSSSYEQYF.

This clone was seen only once. This sequence joins TRBV7-9 and TRBJ2-1; 12 bases map to TRBD2. Germline CDR1 reads SEHNR; CDR2 reads FQNEAQ (reference sequence). The junction had 3 bases not matched to a gene; V was cut back by 1 base and J by 5 bases. The CDR3 totals 16 residues. As DNA, the CDR3 is TGTGCCAGCAGCTTAGATACTAGCGGGAGGAACAATGAGCAGTTCTTC. Its protein product is CASSLDTSGRNNEQFF.

The chain is built from TRBV7-9 and TRBJ2-7, with 8 nucleotides matching TRBD2. This CDR3 is 16 amino acids long. The V gene's germline CDR1 is SEHNR and CDR2 FQNEAQ (reference sequence). With V trimmed by 5 bases and J by 0 bases, 9 bases remained unmatched. The CDR3 protein is CASSPRGSGSSYEQYF. As DNA, the CDR3 is TGTGCCAGCAGCCCCCGGGGGAGCGGGAGCTCCTACGAGCAGTACTTC.

The V call is TRBV7-2, the J call TRBJ2-6; D not resolved. V was pared by 0 bases and J by 2 bases, with 8 bases between. The CDR3 sequence is 16 residues long. The germline gives CDR1 SGHTA, CDR2 FQGNSA. The CDR3 protein is CASSLALTAGANVLTF. As DNA, the CDR3 is TGTGCCAGCAGCTTAGCGCTCACGGCTGGGGCCAACGTCCTGACTTTC.

The chain is built from TRBV6-6 and TRBJ2-7, with 9 bases aligning to TRBD1. Germline assignment: CDR1 MNHNY and CDR2 SVGAGI (reference sequence). The CDR3 loop spans 16 amino acids. V shed 2 bases, J shed 4 bases, and the junction held 9 bases outside the gene matches. CDR3 sequence (DNA): TGTGCCAGCAGTTACGGAGGCCGGACAGGGGCTTACGAGCAGTACTTC. It translates to CASSYGGRTGAYEQYF.

The chain joins TRBV25-1 to TRBJ2-5, with D tentatively TRBD2 (6 bases). This CDR3 is 14 amino acids long. Trimming pared 0 bases from V and 4 bases from J, leaving 9 bases between. Germline CDR1 reads MGHDK; CDR2 reads SYGVNS. The CDR3 here is CASSEYKGGETQYF. The CDR3 DNA reads TGTGCCAGCAGTGAATATAAGGGAGGAGAGACCCAGTACTTC.

The CDR3 protein is CASSRPPAGDRVGAQYF. DNA of the CDR3: TGTGCCAGCAGCCGACCCCCCGCGGGGGACAGGGTAGGGGCGCAGTATTTT. The chain combines TRBV5-6 with TRBJ2-3, with 9 nucleotides matching TRBD1. CDR1 and CDR2 from the germline V gene are SGHDT and YYEEEE. Trimming removed 4 bases from V and 10 bases from J; junction bases left unmatched: 19. The CDR3 runs 17 residues. The variable domain in full, completed from reference TRBV5-6 and TRBJ2-3, reads DAGVTQSPTHLIKTRGQQVTLRCSPKSGHDTVSWYQQALGQGPQFIFQYYEEEERQRGNFPDRFSGHQFPNYSSELNVNALLLGDSALYLCASSRPPAGDRVGAQYFGPGTRLTVL.

The chain employs TRBV6-5 and TRBJ2-5, with 7 bases aligning to TRBD1. Germline loops: CDR1 MNHEY, CDR2 SVGAGI. V lost 3 bases, J lost 4 bases, and 5 bases stayed unmatched. This CDR3 comprises 14 residues. The DNA for the CDR3 is TGTGCCAGCAGTTATTATCCAGGGGGAGAGACCCAGTACTTC. This gives the protein CASSYYPGGETQYF.

The chain couples TRBV6-4 to TRBJ2-5; a possible D gene is TRBD1 (6 bases). Germline lookup yields CDR1 MRHNA and CDR2 SNTAGT. The CDR3 extends over 13 amino acids. Trimming left V 4 bases short and J 5 bases short, with 11 bases between. Written as DNA, the CDR3 is TGTGCCAGCAGTGCAGCGCAGGGGGAGACCCAGTACTTC. This codes for CASSAAQGETQYF.

CDR3 protein: CASSLSGRRSNEQFF. The CDR3 nucleotides read TGCGCCAGCAGCCTGAGCGGGAGGAGGAGCAATGAGCAGTTCTTC. This chain joins TRBV4-3 and TRBJ2-1; 9 nucleotides align to TRBD2. The germline V gene encodes CDR1 LGHNA and CDR2 YSLEER. V was clipped by 4 bases and J by 6 bases; unmatched bases: 7. This CDR3 is built from 15 residues.

The V gene is TRBV28, the J gene TRBJ2-7; TRBD1 matches at 8 bases. V gave up 4 bases and J gave up 7 bases; unmatched junction bases: 6. The CDR3 is made up of 13 amino acids. Germline values: CDR1 MDHEN, CDR2 SYDVKM. DNA for the CDR3: TGTGCCAGCAGTTGGCAGGGGGCCGGGGAGCAGTACTTC. Translation gives CASSWQGAGEQYF.

V gene TRBV2 combines with J gene TRBJ2-3; 11 positions match TRBD2. This CDR3 is 14 amino acids long. V lost 7 bases and J lost 5; bases outside the gene matches: 5. Germline values: CDR1 SNHLY, CDR2 FYNNEI. CDR3 loop: CASIGLAGLDTQYF. The CDR3 nucleotides read TGTGCCAGCATCGGACTAGCGGGCTTAGATACGCAGTATTTT.

V usage is TRBV2 and J usage is TRBJ1-5; maybe TRBD1 (5 bases). Germline V gene data show CDR1 as SNHLY and CDR2 as FYNNEI. This CDR3 comprises 14 residues. This chain's CDR3 is CASSPDSGNQPQHF. In DNA form, the CDR3 reads TGTGCATCCTCCCCTGACAGTGGCAATCAGCCCCAGCATTTT. Complete variable domain (other parts from reference TRBV2 and TRBJ1-5): EPEVTQTPSHQVTQMGQEVILRCVPISNHLYFYWYRQILGQKVEFLVSFYNNEISEKSEIFDDQFSVERPDGSNFTLKIRSTKLEDSAMYFCASSPDSGNQPQHFGDGTRLSIL.

The V gene is TRBV7-3, the J gene TRBJ2-3, with D unclear. The CDR3 consists of 16 residues. Germline CDR1 is SGHTA and CDR2 is FQGTGA. Trimming pared 1 base from V and 1 base from J, leaving 12 bases between. In nucleotides, the CDR3 is TGTGCCAGCAGCTTAAACGCCAATGCAGGCACAGATACGCAGTATTTT. As protein: CASSLNANAGTDTQYF.

The rearrangement links TRBV28 to TRBJ2-4, with a weak D call TRBD1 (6 bases). The length of the CDR3 is 16 residues. Trimming removed 5 bases from V and 7 bases from J, with 21 bases in between. Germline V CDR1 and CDR2: MDHEN, SYDVKM. The CDR3 bases are TGTGCCAGCAGTGCCTCGGGGACATTTGAGAGGAACATTCAGTACTTC. Translating it yields CASSASGTFERNIQYF.

The gene calls are TRBV5-1 and TRBJ1-2; no clear D. The CDR3 sequence is 15 residues long. V lost 0 bases to trimming and J lost 5 bases, with 14 bases between them. Looked up from germline, CDR1 is SGHRS and CDR2 is YFSETQ. CDR3 amino acids: CASSLGHTSSYGYTF. The CDR3 DNA follows: TGCGCCAGCAGCTTGGGTCACACATCCTCATATGGCTACACCTTC.